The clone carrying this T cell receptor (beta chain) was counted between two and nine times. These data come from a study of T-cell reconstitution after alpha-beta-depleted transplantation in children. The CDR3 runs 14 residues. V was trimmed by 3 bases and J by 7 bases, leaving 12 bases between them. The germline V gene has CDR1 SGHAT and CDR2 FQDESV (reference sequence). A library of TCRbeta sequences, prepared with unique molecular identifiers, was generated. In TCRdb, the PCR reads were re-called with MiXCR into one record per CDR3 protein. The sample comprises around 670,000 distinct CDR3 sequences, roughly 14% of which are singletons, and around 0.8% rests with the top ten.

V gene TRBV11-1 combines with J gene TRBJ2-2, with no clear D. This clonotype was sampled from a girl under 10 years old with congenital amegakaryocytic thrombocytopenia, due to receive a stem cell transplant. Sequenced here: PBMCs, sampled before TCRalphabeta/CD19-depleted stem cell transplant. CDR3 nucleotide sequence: TGTGCCAGCAGCTTCGGGCGGTCCGGCGGGGAGCTGTTTTTT. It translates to CASSFGRSGGELFF.